This entry describes one TCR beta chain. Germline V gene sequence: CDR1 DFQATT, CDR2 SNEGSKA (reference sequence). The V and J ends lost 6 bases and 5 bases respectively, with 20 bases between them. This CDR3 comprises 15 residues. Profiling that covered TCR beta VDJ and CDR3 relied on genomic DNA as its template. TCRdb reprocessed the reads with MiXCR, giving one entry per CDR3 protein. Here the sample spans around 250,000 distinct CDR3 sequences, 82% being singletons. These data originate in a study of CD8+CD57+ T cells in acquired aplastic anemia. Patients who underwent sequencing had shown CD8+CD57+ cell expansion by flow cytometry. Patients were untreated when blood was sampled.

This receptor was identified in a human donor with aplastic anemia. Input material: sorted CD4+, CD8+, or CD8+CD57+ T cells (not recorded which) from PBMCs. The chain joins TRBV20-1 to TRBJ1-5; possible D gene TRBD1, 5 bases. The CDR3 protein is CSALLGAYGYQPQHF. Written as DNA, the CDR3 is TGCAGTGCGTTGCTAGGGGCATATGGCTATCAGCCCCAGCATTTT.